This is a list of T cell receptor beta chains from one sample in a study of blood T cell repertoires in COVID-19. Sequencing used immunoSEQ multiplex PCR; TCRdb keeps in-frame clones, though not all of them. In the table there are about 330,000 clones, about nine tenths of which are singletons. Sequences were obtained from PBMCs or T cells enriched from blood (not recorded which). The receptor source for this set is a young woman who had recovered from COVID-19. The CDR3 runs from the conserved cysteine through the conserved F or W. The order of the fields is D gene, J gene, V gene, clone size, CDR3 protein, CDR3 DNA. A D gene is named only where the DNA matches it firmly. Only part of the rows carry a size: once, few, many, or a class if the clone is expanded.

D gene: .; J gene: TRBJ1-6; V gene: TRBV19; clone size: few; CDR3 protein: CASSIPQGNSPLHF; CDR3 DNA: TGTGCCAGTAGTATCCCGCAGGGAAATTCACCCCTCCACTTT
D gene: TRBD1; J gene: TRBJ1-1; V gene: TRBV5-1; clone size: .; CDR3 protein: CASSIPGTGNTEAFF; CDR3 DNA: TGCGCCAGCAGCATCCCGGGGACAGGGAACACTGAAGCTTTCTTT
D gene: TRBD2; J gene: TRBJ2-1; V gene: TRBV7-6; clone size: .; CDR3 protein: CASSPALAGMDSYNEQFF; CDR3 DNA: TGTGCCAGCAGCCCAGCCCTAGCGGGGATGGACTCCTACAATGAGCAGTTCTTC
D gene: .; J gene: TRBJ1-1; V gene: TRBV30; clone size: .; CDR3 protein: CAWQQGYVTFF; CDR3 DNA: TGTGCCTGGCAACAGGGATATGTCACTTTCTTT
D gene: .; J gene: TRBJ2-7; V gene: TRBV4-2; clone size: .; CDR3 protein: CASSQGSAYEQYF; CDR3 DNA: TGTGCCAGCAGCCAAGGTAGCGCCTACGAGCAGTACTTC
D gene: .; J gene: TRBJ2-2; V gene: TRBV30; clone size: .; CDR3 protein: CAWRTWGAGELFF; CDR3 DNA: TGTGCCTGGAGGACCTGGGGAGCCGGGGAGCTGTTTTTT
D gene: .; J gene: TRBJ1-5; V gene: TRBV4-2; clone size: once; CDR3 protein: CASSQEAAGPQHF; CDR3 DNA: TGTGCCAGCAGCCAAGAGGCCGCTGGGCCCCAGCATTTT
D gene: TRBD1; J gene: TRBJ1-6; V gene: TRBV27; clone size: .; CDR3 protein: CASRPRQGYNSPLHF; CDR3 DNA: TGTGCCAGCAGACCTAGACAGGGGTATAATTCACCCCTCCACTTT
D gene: .; J gene: TRBJ1-1; V gene: TRBV7-8; clone size: .; CDR3 protein: CASSHGGFEAFF; CDR3 DNA: TGTGCCAGCAGCCATGGGGGGTTCGAAGCTTTCTTT
D gene: TRBD2; J gene: TRBJ2-1; V gene: TRBV4-2; clone size: .; CDR3 protein: CASSQDHASGGANEQFF; CDR3 DNA: TGTGCCAGCAGCCAAGATCATGCTAGCGGGGGGGCCAATGAGCAGTTCTTC
D gene: .; J gene: TRBJ1-1; V gene: TRBV7-3; clone size: .; CDR3 protein: CASSWNGDTEAFF; CDR3 DNA: TGTGCCAGCAGCTGGAACGGAGACACTGAAGCTTTCTTT
D gene: TRBD1; J gene: TRBJ1-1; V gene: TRBV14; clone size: .; CDR3 protein: CASSHFRDRDTEAFF; CDR3 DNA: TGTGCCAGCAGCCATTTCAGGGACAGGGACACTGAAGCTTTCTTT
D gene: .; J gene: TRBJ1-4; V gene: TRBV27; clone size: .; CDR3 protein: CASSLMAPGAGRLNEKLFF; CDR3 DNA: TGTGCCAGCAGTTTAATGGCCCCTGGGGCGGGACGGTTAAATGAAAAACTGTTTTTT
D gene: TRBD1; J gene: TRBJ1-3; V gene: TRBV28; clone size: .; CDR3 protein: CASSQGAEGNTIYF; CDR3 DNA: TGTGCCAGCAGTCAGGGGGCGGAAGGAAACACCATATATTTT
D gene: .; J gene: TRBJ1-1; V gene: TRBV9; clone size: .; CDR3 protein: CASRRSGQAVEAFF; CDR3 DNA: TGTGCCAGCAGGAGATCCGGACAAGCCGTTGAAGCTTTCTTT
D gene: TRBD2; J gene: TRBJ2-1; V gene: TRBV5-4; clone size: once; CDR3 protein: CASSFFLGLDMNEQFF; CDR3 DNA: TGTGCCAGCAGCTTCTTTCTCGGACTAGATATGAATGAGCAGTTCTTC
D gene: TRBD1; J gene: TRBJ1-1; V gene: TRBV27; clone size: many; CDR3 protein: CASSLGYTGGTEAFF; CDR3 DNA: TGTGCCAGCAGTTTGGGATACACAGGGGGAACTGAAGCTTTCTTT
D gene: .; J gene: TRBJ1-1; V gene: TRBV10-1; clone size: .; CDR3 protein: CATPLSRGMNTEAFF; CDR3 DNA: TGCGCCACCCCCCTCTCAAGGGGGATGAACACTGAAGCTTTCTTT
D gene: .; J gene: TRBJ2-1; V gene: TRBV4-1; clone size: .; CDR3 protein: CASSQDTKGQFSEQFF; CDR3 DNA: TGCGCCAGCAGCCAAGATACAAAAGGACAGTTCTCAGAGCAGTTCTTC
D gene: TRBD2; J gene: TRBJ2-5; V gene: TRBV11-2; clone size: once; CDR3 protein: CASSFQAGGGETQYF; CDR3 DNA: TGTGCCAGCAGCTTCCAAGCGGGGGGAGGAGAGACCCAGTACTTC
D gene: .; J gene: TRBJ1-2; V gene: TRBV6-5; clone size: .; CDR3 protein: CASSLDRLDGYTF; CDR3 DNA: TGTGCCAGCAGCTTGGACAGATTAGATGGCTACACCTTC
D gene: .; J gene: TRBJ1-4; V gene: TRBV24-1; clone size: few; CDR3 protein: CATPFLGQGKGEKLFF; CDR3 DNA: TGTGCCACTCCTTTTTTGGGGCAGGGGAAGGGTGAAAAACTGTTTTTT
D gene: .; J gene: TRBJ1-1; V gene: TRBV29-1; clone size: .; CDR3 protein: CSVARGASVNTEAFF; CDR3 DNA: TGCAGCGTTGCCCGGGGGGCATCGGTGAACACTGAAGCTTTCTTT
D gene: TRBD1; J gene: TRBJ1-5; V gene: TRBV12-5; clone size: few; CDR3 protein: CASGHVGQVSNQPQHF; CDR3 DNA: TGTGCTAGTGGTCACGTGGGACAGGTTAGCAATCAGCCCCAGCATTTT
D gene: .; J gene: TRBJ1-3; V gene: TRBV5-1; clone size: few; CDR3 protein: CASSFDTTGNTIYF; CDR3 DNA: TGCGCCAGCAGCTTCGACACGACTGGAAACACCATATATTTT
D gene: .; J gene: TRBJ1-5; V gene: TRBV2; clone size: .; CDR3 protein: CASSPGTTYSNQPQHF; CDR3 DNA: TGTGCCAGCAGTCCCGGGACAACTTATAGCAATCAGCCCCAGCATTTT
D gene: .; J gene: TRBJ1-4; V gene: TRBV6-5; clone size: .; CDR3 protein: CASSYMGGQEKLFF; CDR3 DNA: TGTGCCAGCAGTTACATGGGGGGGCAGGAAAAACTGTTTTTT
D gene: .; J gene: TRBJ1-2; V gene: TRBV20-1; clone size: .; CDR3 protein: CSASSGAGVVNYGYTF; CDR3 DNA: TGCAGTGCTAGTTCAGGGGCCGGGGTGGTGAACTATGGCTACACCTTC
D gene: TRBD2; J gene: TRBJ2-3; V gene: TRBV4-2; clone size: once; CDR3 protein: CASSHVIAGGLSTDTQYF; CDR3 DNA: TGTGCCAGCAGCCACGTAATAGCGGGAGGTCTAAGCACAGATACGCAGTATTTT
D gene: TRBD2; J gene: TRBJ2-7; V gene: TRBV4-1; clone size: .; CDR3 protein: CASSQDRTSGIPYEQYF; CDR3 DNA: TGCGCCAGCAGCCAAGATAGGACTAGCGGGATCCCCTACGAGCAGTACTTC
D gene: .; J gene: TRBJ2-7; V gene: TRBV7-9; clone size: few; CDR3 protein: CASSFGQGIYEQYF; CDR3 DNA: TGTGCCAGCAGCTTCGGTCAGGGTATTTACGAGCAGTACTTC
D gene: .; J gene: TRBJ2-1; V gene: TRBV4-1; clone size: .; CDR3 protein: CASSFTGFYNEQFF; CDR3 DNA: TGCGCCAGCAGCTTCACAGGGTTCTACAATGAGCAGTTCTTC
D gene: TRBD1; J gene: TRBJ1-6; V gene: TRBV6-5; clone size: .; CDR3 protein: CASKTETGVSPLHF; CDR3 DNA: TGTGCCAGCAAAACCGAGACAGGGGTCTCACCCCTCCACTTT
D gene: TRBD1; J gene: TRBJ2-1; V gene: TRBV6-1; clone size: .; CDR3 protein: CASSEVGGWTSYNEQFF; CDR3 DNA: TGTGCCAGCAGTGAAGTAGGGGGCTGGACCTCCTACAATGAGCAGTTCTTC
D gene: TRBD1; J gene: TRBJ1-2; V gene: TRBV11-2; clone size: once; CDR3 protein: CASSARGQGGYTF; CDR3 DNA: TGTGCCAGCAGCGCCAGGGGGCAGGGCGGCTACACCTTC
D gene: .; J gene: TRBJ2-2; V gene: TRBV9; clone size: .; CDR3 protein: CASSYGGRGTGELFF; CDR3 DNA: TGTGCCAGCAGCTATGGGGGGAGAGGAACCGGGGAGCTGTTTTTT
D gene: .; J gene: TRBJ1-1; V gene: TRBV30; clone size: .; CDR3 protein: CAWSVPGRDTEAFF; CDR3 DNA: TGTGCCTGGAGTGTACCAGGCAGGGACACTGAAGCTTTCTTT
D gene: .; J gene: TRBJ1-2; V gene: TRBV10-3; clone size: .; CDR3 protein: CAISENSFYYGYTF; CDR3 DNA: TGTGCCATCAGTGAGAACAGTTTCTACTATGGCTACACCTTC
D gene: .; J gene: TRBJ2-7; V gene: TRBV3-1/TRBV3-2; clone size: .; CDR3 protein: CASSQDQREQYF; CDR3 DNA: TGTGCCAGCAGCCAAGATCAACGGGAGCAGTACTTC
D gene: .; J gene: TRBJ2-3; V gene: TRBV9; clone size: .; CDR3 protein: CASSPQSDTQYF; CDR3 DNA: TGTGCCAGCAGCCCCCAATCAGATACGCAGTATTTT
D gene: .; J gene: TRBJ1-2; V gene: TRBV5-4; clone size: .; CDR3 protein: CASSPSTVNYGYTF; CDR3 DNA: TGTGCCAGCAGCCCTTCGACAGTTAACTATGGCTACACCTTC